Shown below are 26 T cell receptor beta chains from a single sample sequenced in a study of CD8+ T cells in alopecia areata. cDNA prepared by RNA extraction and subsequent reverse transcription served as the template for sequencing. Sequencing was performed with immunoSEQ multiplex PCR; in TCRdb, only in-frame clones are kept and a portion is missing. The profile shows about 160,000 clones, about two thirds of them singletons. Treatment of the sample: oral pan-JAK inhibitor, 5-10 mg twice daily. The source material was CD4+ T cells sorted from blood, sampled at week 4, from a patient treated with tofacitinib. The origin of the receptors is a human donor with alopecia areata.

In this sample, this clone turned up a few times. The chain combines TRBV19 with TRBJ2-4, with a possible D match to TRBD2 (5 bases). Trimming stripped 6 bases from V and 13 bases from J, with 19 bases between. The CDR3 has 13 amino acids. CDR1 LNHDA and CDR2 SQIVND come from the germline V gene (reference sequence). This CDR3 is CASSLGHGPGQYF. The CDR3 nucleotides read TGTGCCAGTAGCCTAGGGCATGGTCCGGGACAGTACTTC.

The V and J genes are TRBV4-3 and TRBJ2-5, with D unclear. Trimming cost V 6 bases and J 5 bases, with 13 bases left between them. Looked up from germline, CDR1 is LGHNA and CDR2 is YSLEER. The length of the CDR3 is 13 residues. CDR3 region: CASSLTGSETQYF. DNA of the CDR3: TGCGCCAGCAGTTTGACTGGGTCGGAGACCCAGTACTTC.

The chain joins TRBV25-1 to TRBJ2-7; D is uncertain. This CDR3 comprises 13 residues. Per the germline V gene, CDR1 is MGHDK and CDR2 is SYGVNS. V gave up 6 bases and J gave up 2 bases, with 11 bases separating them. CDR3 nucleotides: TGTGCCAGCAGGGGCGCGGCGGCCTACGAGCAGTACTTC. This encodes CASRGAAAYEQYF.

J is TRBJ2-5 and V is TRBV7-2; 8 bases line up with TRBD1. The V segment lost 5 bases and the J segment 1 base; nucleotides outside the gene matches: 6. Germline V lookup: CDR1 SGHTA, CDR2 FQGNSA. CDR3 length equals 15 residues. The DNA of the CDR3 is TGTGCCAGCAGCAAGGGGACAGGCCGCCAAGAGACCCAGTACTTC. It encodes CASSKGTGRQETQYF.

This chain uses TRBV15 with TRBJ1-4; D may be TRBD1 (5 bases). The CDR3 length is 15 residues. V was clipped by 3 bases and J by 8 bases, with 16 bases between them. CDR1 and CDR2 from the germline V gene are LNHNV and YYDKDF (reference sequence). The CDR3 bases are TGTGCCACCAGCAGGGGCGGGGGAGTACGGGAAAAACTGTTTTTT. Translated: CATSRGGGVREKLFF.

This clone was seen a handful of times. The chain links TRBV5-6 to TRBJ2-7; TRBD2 is a possible D gene (6 bases). CDR1 and CDR2 (germline): SGHDT, YYEEEE. Trimming cost V 4 bases and J 4 bases, with 15 bases left between them. The CDR3 has 14 residues. The CDR3 nucleotides are TGTGCCAGCAGCCGCAGATCACGGGGGTACGAGCAGTACTTC. Amino acid sequence: CASSRRSRGYEQYF.

The chain carries TRBV25-1 and TRBJ1-6, with a weak D call TRBD1 (6 bases). V was shortened by 3 bases and J by 7 bases, with 13 bases between the two germline ends. The CDR3 covers 15 residues. CDR1 and CDR2 from the germline V gene are MGHDK and SYGVNS. DNA of the CDR3: TGTGCCAGCAGTGATGTTACAGGGTGGAATTCACCCCTCCACTTT. Its translation is CASSDVTGWNSPLHF.

V is TRBV2 and J is TRBJ2-1, with TRBD2 matching over 12 bases. Trimming took 7 bases from V and 6 from J; bases not matched to a gene: 7. The CDR3 has 15 residues. Germline loops: CDR1 SNHLY, CDR2 FYNNEI. CDR3 sequence (DNA): TGTGCCAGCACCTTGACTAGCGGGGGCCCCAATGAGCAGTTCTTC. It specifies CASTLTSGGPNEQFF. Using reference TRBV2 and TRBJ2-1 for the parts outside the CDR3, the full variable domain is EPEVTQTPSHQVTQMGQEVILRCVPISNHLYFYWYRQILGQKVEFLVSFYNNEISEKSEIFDDQFSVERPDGSNFTLKIRSTKLEDSAMYFCASTLTSGGPNEQFFGPGTRLTVL.

This clone was counted only a few times. The genes are TRBV4-2 and TRBJ2-1; 8 bases agree with TRBD2. CDR1 is LGHNA and CDR2 is YNFKEQ in the germline V gene. This CDR3 contains 16 residues. V shed 0 bases and J 4 bases; nucleotides not matched to a gene: 5. CDR3 nucleotides: TGTGCCAGCAGCCAAGATGGAGCGGGGGCGTACAATGAGCAGTTCTTC. Translating it yields CASSQDGAGAYNEQFF.

This clone was detected only once. The chain links TRBV5-6 to TRBJ2-7, with D tentatively TRBD2 (6 bases). The length of the CDR3 is 14 residues. The V gene's germline CDR1 is SGHDT and CDR2 YYEEEE. V was pared by 1 base and J by 0 bases, with 8 bases between. The CDR3 nucleotides read TGTGCCAGCAGCTTGCGGGGGACCTCCTACGAGCAGTACTTC. This codes for CASSLRGTSYEQYF.

Comment on this clone: The identical CDR3 is also encoded by other nucleotide sequences in the sample. V gene TRBV18 combines with J gene TRBJ2-5; D call uncertain. Germline V gives CDR1 KGHSH, CDR2 LQKENI. CDR3 length equals 11 residues. V lost 1 base and J lost 3, with 0 bases in between. The CDR3 nucleotides are TGTGCCAGCTCACCACAAGAGACCCAGTACTTC. Translated, it gives CASSPQETQYF.

J is TRBJ2-5 and V is TRBV5-4; D possibly corresponds to TRBD1 (6 bases). The germline V gene has CDR1 SGHNT and CDR2 YYREEE (reference sequence). Trimming stripped 0 bases from V and 5 bases from J, with 11 bases between. The CDR3 spans 14 residues. The CDR3 bases are TGTGCCAGCAGCTTGGTACAGGGATCGGAGACCCAGTACTTC. It is translated as CASSLVQGSETQYF.

J is TRBJ2-6 and V is TRBV5-1, with 7 bases that match TRBD1. CDR3 length equals 18 residues. With 3 bases clipped from V and 1 base from J, the junction kept 10 bases outside the gene matches. From germline, CDR1 is SGHRS and CDR2 YFSETQ. Here the CDR3 reads CASSSSRDSWSGANVLTF. The CDR3, as DNA: TGCGCCAGCAGCTCTTCCCGGGACAGCTGGTCTGGGGCCAACGTCCTGACTTTC. The full variable domain, with the rest looked up from reference TRBV5-1 and TRBJ2-6, is KAGVTQTPRYLIKTRGQQVTLSCSPISGHRSVSWYQQTPGQGLQFLFEYFSETQRNKGNFPGRFSGRQFSNSRSEMNVSTLELGDSALYLCASSSSRDSWSGANVLTFGAGSRLTVL.

In its sample, this clone was seen a few times. This chain links TRBV11-3 with TRBJ2-4; TRBD2 might be the D (5 bases). CDR1 and CDR2 (germline): SGHNT, YENEEA. V shed 3 bases and J shed 8 bases, with 14 bases lying between them. CDR3 length: 14 amino acids. The DNA for the CDR3 is TGTGCCAGCAGCTTTGGAGGCCCGGAGGACATTCAGTACTTC. Translated, it gives CASSFGGPEDIQYF.

This rearrangement joins TRBV6-5 to TRBJ2-4, with D possibly TRBD1 on 5 matching bases. The CDR3 covers 13 residues. Deletions cut 6 bases from V and 5 bases from J, with 11 bases between. Germline lookup yields CDR1 MNHEY and CDR2 SVGAGI. For the CDR3, the DNA is TGTGCCAGCAGAGGAACAGGCGAAAACATTCAGTACTTC. Protein: CASRGTGENIQYF.

This rearrangement joins TRBV30 to TRBJ1-5; the D gene is possibly TRBD1 (5 bases). Germline-derived CDR1 and CDR2 are GTSNPN and SVGIG (reference sequence). CDR3 length equals 16 residues. V dropped 0 bases and J dropped 8 bases, with 20 bases sitting between them. The CDR3 DNA sequence: TGTGCCTGGAGTGTACGTGGTCGGTTGGGGACGGAGCCCCAGCATTTT. Translation gives CAWSVRGRLGTEPQHF.

This clone turned up a few times. The chain combines TRBV29-1 with TRBJ2-2; perhaps D is TRBD1 or TRBD2 (6 bases each). The CDR3 consists of 14 residues. Germline V gene data show CDR1 as SQVTM and CDR2 as ANQGSEA. CDR3 loop: CGGQAGLNTGELFF. The CDR3, as DNA: TGCGGGGGGCAGGCAGGGCTGAACACCGGGGAGCTGTTTTTT.

The DNA of the CDR3 is TGTGCCTGGAGTCCGGGCCCGACAGGCCAAAGGTACAATGAGCAGTTCTTC. This translates into CAWSPGPTGQRYNEQFF. This chain links TRBV30 with TRBJ2-1, with D maybe TRBD1 (6 bases). CDR1 is GTSNPN, CDR2 SVGIG, per germline (reference sequence). CDR3 size: 17 residues. V was cut by 2 bases and J by 4 bases, with 21 bases left in between.

The chain is built from TRBV2 and TRBJ1-6; 9 bases align to TRBD1. CDR3 size: 13 residues. Germline V gives CDR1 SNHLY, CDR2 FYNNEI. J was trimmed by 11 bases and V by 7 bases; bases with no gene match: 6. The CDR3: CASMGQGIAPLHF. The DNA of the CDR3 is TGTGCCAGCATGGGACAGGGAATTGCACCCCTCCACTTT.

The CDR3 bases are TGTGCCAGCGGAAGTTCGAGCGACAGGGTCGGAAAGACCCAGTACTTC. This encodes CASGSSSDRVGKTQYF. V is TRBV27 and J is TRBJ2-5, with 7 bases identical to TRBD1. Looked up from germline, CDR1 is MNHEY and CDR2 is SMNVEV (reference sequence). The CDR3 contains 16 residues. V lost 8 bases, J lost 6 bases, and 18 bases stayed unmatched.

This clone appeared once. The chain recombines TRBV5-8 with TRBJ2-7, with D perhaps TRBD1 (5 bases). V was shortened by 0 bases and J by 2 bases, with 12 bases between the two germline ends. Germline V gene lookup returns CDR1 SGHTS and CDR2 YDEGEE. This CDR3 comprises 15 residues. CDR3 in DNA: TGTGCCAGCAGCTTGGAGGGGATTGGGACCTACGAGCAGTACTTC. This encodes CASSLEGIGTYEQYF.

This chain connects TRBV30 to TRBJ2-7; 7 bases map to TRBD2. V was clipped by 8 bases and J by 3 bases; unmatched bases: 4. Per germline, CDR1 GTSNPN and CDR2 SVGIG (reference sequence). This CDR3 is 11 amino acids long. CDR3 DNA sequence: TGTGCCAGCGAGCGGGGCTACGAGCAGTACTTC. It encodes CASERGYEQYF.

The chain combines TRBV6-4 with TRBJ2-3, with TRBD2 identical over 9 bases. CDR3 length: 17 amino acids. Trimming cost V 4 bases and J 0 bases; bases outside gene matches: 8. The V gene's germline CDR1 is MRHNA and CDR2 SNTAGT. The CDR3 DNA is TGTGCCAGCAGTGCGAGCGGGGGGCCTATTAGCACAGATACGCAGTATTTT. Translation gives CASSASGGPISTDTQYF.

V is TRBV11-2 and J is TRBJ1-5, with D possibly matching TRBD1 (6 bases). Germline values: CDR1 SGHAT, CDR2 FQNNGV. The CDR3 has 13 amino acids. V was pared by 5 bases and J by 6 bases, with 11 bases between. The CDR3 loop reads CASSPQGPQPQHF. CDR3 sequence (DNA): TGTGCCAGCAGCCCCCAGGGGCCTCAGCCCCAGCATTTT.

The J gene is TRBJ1-1, the V gene TRBV4-2; D may be TRBD1 (5 bases). With 0 bases removed from V and 1 base from J, the gap between germline ends came to 9 bases. Per germline, CDR1 LGHNA and CDR2 YNFKEQ. The CDR3 spans 15 residues. The CDR3 reads CASSQDWGRNTEAFF. Written as DNA, the CDR3 is TGTGCCAGCAGCCAAGATTGGGGGAGGAACACTGAAGCTTTCTTT.

This clone came up a few times. The chain joins TRBV4-1 to TRBJ2-7; TRBD2 matches at 7 bases. J gave up 4 bases and V 1 base, and 7 bases lay outside the gene matches. Germline-derived CDR1 and CDR2 are MGHRA and YSYEKL. The CDR3 is made up of 15 amino acids. CDR3 sequence reads: CASSQARAGEYEQYF. The CDR3 DNA sequence: TGCGCCAGCAGCCAAGCGCGGGCGGGGGAATACGAGCAGTACTTC.